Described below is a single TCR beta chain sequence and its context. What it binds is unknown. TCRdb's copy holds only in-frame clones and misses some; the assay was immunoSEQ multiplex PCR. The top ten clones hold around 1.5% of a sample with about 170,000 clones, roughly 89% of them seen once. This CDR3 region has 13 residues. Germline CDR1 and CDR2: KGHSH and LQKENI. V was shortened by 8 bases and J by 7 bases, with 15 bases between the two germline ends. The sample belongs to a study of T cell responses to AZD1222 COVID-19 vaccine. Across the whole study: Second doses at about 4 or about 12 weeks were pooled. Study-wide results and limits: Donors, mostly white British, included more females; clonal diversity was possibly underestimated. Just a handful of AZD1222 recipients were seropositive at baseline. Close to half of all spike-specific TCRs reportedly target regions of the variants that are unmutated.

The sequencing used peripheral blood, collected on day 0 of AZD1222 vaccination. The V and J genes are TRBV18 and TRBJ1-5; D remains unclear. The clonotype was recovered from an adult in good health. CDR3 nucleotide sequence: TGTGCCAGCGCCGACGGGTTATGGCAGCCCCAGCATTTT. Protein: CASADGLWQPQHF.